These 8 T cell receptor beta chains share one sample of origin, sequenced in a study of CD8 T cells in ankylosing spondylitis. For these TCRs, the target antigens are not known. TCRdb reanalysed the 5' RACE reads using MiXCR and keeps one entry per CDR3 protein. This repertoire shows a few hundred thousand distinct CDR3 sequences, roughly 8% found once; its top ten account for roughly 15%. Points from the study as a whole: A TCR beta motif made of several highly homologous variants seemed typical of ankylosing spondylitis blood.

Sequencing was performed on blood, either unsorted or a sorted T cell fraction (not recorded which). The receptors originated from a male donor with ankylosing spondylitis.

The CDR3 nucleotides read TGCAGTGCTAGGGAGCGGGCCTCCTACGAGCAGTACTTC. This translates into CSARERASYEQYF. The chain uses TRBV20-1 and TRBJ2-7, with D perhaps TRBD2 (6 bases). Germline CDR1 and CDR2: DFQATT and SNEGSKA (reference sequence). V shed 3 bases and J shed 0 bases, with 9 bases lying between them. The CDR3 runs to 13 residues.

V is TRBV6-1 and J is TRBJ1-6; TRBD1 might be the D (6 bases). Germline values: CDR1 MNHNS, CDR2 SASEGT. The length of the CDR3 is 13 residues. Trimming stripped 4 bases from V and 10 bases from J, with 11 bases between. The CDR3 loop reads CASSGGRGSPLHF. In DNA form, the CDR3 reads TGTGCCAGCAGTGGAGGGAGGGGGTCACCCCTCCACTTT.

There are many counts of this clonotype. The V and J genes are TRBV12-3 or TRBV12-4 and TRBJ2-5, with 10 bases that match TRBD2. The CDR3 totals 17 residues. J gave up 6 bases and V 1 base, and 11 bases lay outside the gene matches. CDR3 in amino acids: CASSLGLAGSTGKTQYF. The CDR3 coding sequence is TGTGCCAGCAGTTTAGGACTAGCGGGCAGCACGGGGAAGACCCAGTACTTC.

This clonotype was seen repeatedly, ten times or more. As DNA, the CDR3 is TGTGCCAGCAGTTTTGGAACGGCCCAAGAGACCCAGTACTTC. It translates to CASSFGTAQETQYF. The chain uses TRBV12-3 or TRBV12-4 and TRBJ2-5, with no clear D. The CDR3 sequence is 14 residues long. Trimming removed 3 bases from V and 1 base from J, with 9 bases in between.

This clonotype was counted only a few times. The chain recombines TRBV5-1 with TRBJ2-7, with D perhaps TRBD2 (6 bases). The CDR3 length is 14 residues. Per germline, CDR1 SGHRS and CDR2 YFSETQ. With 0 bases removed from V and 6 bases from J, the gap between germline ends came to 13 bases. CDR3 sequence (DNA): TGCGCCAGCAGCTTGGATCGGGGGTACGGCGAGCAGTACTTC. This codes for CASSLDRGYGEQYF. Complete variable domain (other parts from reference TRBV5-1 and TRBJ2-7): KAGVTQTPRYLIKTRGQQVTLSCSPISGHRSVSWYQQTPGQGLQFLFEYFSETQRNKGNFPGRFSGRQFSNSRSEMNVSTLELGDSALYLCASSLDRGYGEQYFGPGTRLTVT.

This clonotype has at least ten counts. This chain joins TRBV10-3 and TRBJ2-2; the match to TRBD1 covers 7 bases. There are 13 residues in the CDR3. V lost 10 bases and J lost 3; bases outside the gene matches: 5. Germline loops: CDR1 ENHRY, CDR2 SYGVKD. In DNA form, the CDR3 reads TGTGCCACCAGGGGGATCGACACCGGGGAGCTGTTTTTT. Translation gives CATRGIDTGELFF.

Ten or more counts support this clonotype. The rearrangement joins TRBV18 to TRBJ2-7; tentatively, D is TRBD1 (6 bases). Trimming took off 2 bases at V and 2 bases at J, with 7 bases between the two ends. This CDR3 comprises 13 residues. Per the germline V gene, CDR1 is KGHSH and CDR2 is LQKENI. The CDR3 region has the DNA TGTGCCAGCTCACCAGGACAGACCTACGAGCAGTACTTC. Amino acids: CASSPGQTYEQYF.

This clonotype was detected ten times or more. The rearrangement uses TRBV20-1 and TRBJ1-1; the D is unclear. V was pared by 0 bases and J by 8 bases, with 19 bases between. This CDR3 contains 15 residues. Germline V gene data show CDR1 as DFQATT and CDR2 as SNEGSKA (reference sequence). The CDR3 DNA follows: TGCAGTGCTAGAGATCGGCCACACGGGAAGCAGGAAGCTTTCTTT. This encodes CSARDRPHGKQEAFF.